Below, 32 T cell receptor beta chains from the same sample are listed, as sequenced in a study of Graves' ophthalmopathy and Graves' hyperthyroidism. TCR beta CDR3 amplification used RNA transcripts. In the first round, RT-PCR was carried out with HTBI primers, and a multiplex PCR formed the second round. TCRdb independently ran MiXCR on the multiplex PCR reads; one entry per CDR3 protein. Altogether over a million distinct CDR3 sequences are present, about 35% being singletons, with the ten largest covering more than 9.5%. Sequencing used peripheral blood or thyroid tissue (not recorded which). These receptors were obtained from an adult man with Graves' hyperthyroidism.

As regards this clonotype: An end of the junction does not agree with germline; a read error may underlie this. V gene TRBV7-9 combines with J gene TRBJ1-4, with D unresolved. The CDR3 is 15 residues long. Germline CDR1 reads SEHNR; CDR2 reads FQNEAQ (reference sequence). CDR3 residues: CASSRSVWTNEELFF. The CDR3 DNA reads as TGTGCCAGCAGCAGATCGGTCTGGACTAATGAAGAACTGTTTTTT.

This chain links TRBV29-1 with TRBJ2-1; D is unresolved. Germline assignment: CDR1 SQVTM and CDR2 ANQGSEA. CDR3 length: 13 residues. The V and J ends lost 5 bases and 0 bases respectively, with 8 bases between them. In nucleotides, the CDR3 is TGCAGCGTTTGGGCCCGCTCCTACAATGAGCAGTTCTTC. This encodes CSVWARSYNEQFF.

The J gene is TRBJ2-1, the V gene TRBV7-9; perhaps TRBD2 as D (6 bases). The V end lost 6 bases, the J end lost 10 bases, and 13 bases lay between the germline ends. The CDR3 extends over 12 amino acids. CDR1 and CDR2 from the germline V gene are SEHNR and FQNEAQ (reference sequence). Here the CDR3 reads CASRRGTLEQFF. The DNA for the CDR3 is TGTGCCAGCAGAAGAGGGACTTTGGAGCAGTTCTTC.

This clonotype was seen at least ten times. This chain uses TRBV7-9 with TRBJ2-7; D may be TRBD2 (6 bases). V shed 1 base and J shed 0 bases, with 13 bases lying between them. This CDR3 comprises 16 residues. From germline, CDR1 is SEHNR and CDR2 FQNEAQ (reference sequence). CDR3 DNA: TGTGCCAGCAGCTTAGAGCGGGCAGGGAGCTCCTACGAGCAGTACTTC. It is translated as CASSLERAGSSYEQYF.

This clonotype was picked up many times. This chain joins TRBV2 and TRBJ1-2; 8 bases fit TRBD1. V was clipped by 3 bases and J by 0 bases; unmatched bases: 6. This CDR3 comprises 16 residues. Germline V gene lookup returns CDR1 SNHLY and CDR2 FYNNEI. The CDR3 DNA is TGTGCCAGCAGTGATGGCAGGGGGCCGTCTAACTATGGCTACACCTTC. Its translation: CASSDGRGPSNYGYTF.

Ten or more counts support this clonotype. The gene calls are TRBV10-1 and TRBJ2-7; 13 positions agree with TRBD2. Germline CDR1 is WNHNN and CDR2 is SYGVQD (reference sequence). This CDR3 spans 19 amino acids. V gave up 3 bases and J gave up 1 base; unmatched junction bases: 12. As DNA, the CDR3 is TGCGCCAGCAGTGACGGACTAGCGGGAGACGGTCGTAGTTCCTACGAGCAGTACTTC. It translates to CASSDGLAGDGRSSYEQYF.

This sequence joins TRBV29-1 and TRBJ1-3, with D hard to call. The length of the CDR3 is 19 residues. V was shortened by 4 bases and J by 0 bases, with 25 bases between the two germline ends. CDR1 and CDR2 (germline): SQVTM, ANQGSEA. The CDR3 loop is CSVVDPQDRGASSGNTIYF. CDR3 in DNA: TGCAGCGTTGTGGACCCTCAAGACCGGGGAGCGAGCTCTGGAAACACCATATATTTT.

This clonotype was detected a few times. The chain employs TRBV10-2 and TRBJ2-7, with 12 nucleotides matching TRBD2. Trimming removed 4 bases from V and 0 bases from J; junction bases left unmatched: 4. Germline CDR1 WSHSY, CDR2 SAAADI. CDR3 length: 16 residues. The CDR3 region has the DNA TGCGCCAGCAGTGCCGGACTAGCGGGACCCTCCTACGAGCAGTACTTC. Translated: CASSAGLAGPSYEQYF.

This chain connects TRBV7-9 to TRBJ1-5; a possible D gene is TRBD1 (5 bases). Germline V gives CDR1 SEHNR, CDR2 FQNEAQ (reference sequence). V shed 7 bases and J shed 5 bases, with 15 bases lying between them. CDR3 length equals 14 residues. The CDR3 loop is CASTPSGIDQPQHF. Written as DNA, the CDR3 is TGTGCCAGCACGCCTTCAGGGATAGATCAGCCCCAGCATTTT.

The V and J genes are TRBV4-1 and TRBJ2-7; D may be TRBD1 (6 bases). CDR1 MGHRA and CDR2 YSYEKL come from the germline V gene. The CDR3 is 15 residues long. Trimming took 1 base from V and 3 from J, leaving 13 bases between them. CDR3 protein: CASSQVKQGNYEQYF. The CDR3 coding sequence is TGCGCCAGCAGCCAAGTGAAACAGGGAAACTACGAGCAGTACTTC.

This clonotype occurred once. The J gene is TRBJ2-6, the V gene TRBV29-1; D not resolved. CDR3 size: 15 residues. Germline CDR1 and CDR2: SQVTM and ANQGSEA. The CDR3: CSARVPRSGANVLTF. CDR3 in DNA: TGCAGTGCTAGAGTTCCGCGTAGCGGGGCCAACGTCCTGACTTTC.

There are many counts of this clonotype. The chain is built from TRBV4-1 and TRBJ2-5; 8 positions match TRBD1. Looked up from germline, CDR1 is MGHRA and CDR2 is YSYEKL. V shed 0 bases, J shed 5 bases, and the junction held 5 bases outside the gene matches. The CDR3 runs to 15 residues. The CDR3 DNA reads TGCGCCAGCAGCCAAGAGGCAGGGGGCACGGAGACCCAGTACTTC. Translating gives CASSQEAGGTETQYF.

This clonotype was observed once. The V gene is TRBV10-3, the J gene TRBJ2-2, with TRBD1 identical over 9 bases. The CDR3 has 16 residues. V was pared by 10 bases and J by 5 bases, with 14 bases of the junction left unmatched. CDR1 and CDR2 (germline): ENHRY, SYGVKD. CDR3 in amino acids: CASSPNRGRGTGELFF. The CDR3 DNA sequence: TGTGCCAGCAGCCCCAACAGGGGGCGAGGGACCGGGGAGCTGTTTTTT.

As for this clonotype: The DNA is omitted, as the CDR3 cannot be located on it reliably, and the CDR3 follows TCRdb's listing. The chain recombines TRBV25-1 with TRBJ1-6; TRBD1 is the table's D call and was not checked against the DNA. With termini counted, the CDR3 has 21 amino acids. Germline V CDR1 and CDR2: MGHDK, SYGVNS. The CDR3 spells CASSFYICSARPGQGNSPLHF.

This clonotype was counted between two and nine times. V is TRBV27 and J is TRBJ1-2; D is unresolved. The CDR3 is made up of 12 amino acids. V lost 3 bases and J lost 4, with 6 bases in between. The V gene's germline CDR1 is MNHEY and CDR2 SMNVEV (reference sequence). The CDR3 sequence: CASSLRTYGYTF. The DNA for the CDR3 is TGTGCCAGCAGTTTGAGAACCTATGGCTACACCTTC.

Worth noting for this clonotype: A much larger clone is a single base away; this may be a read error. The chain has TRBV7-8 and TRBJ1-3; D gene ambiguous. This CDR3 has 14 amino acids. Trimming stripped 5 bases from V and 5 bases from J, with 13 bases between. Germline loops: CDR1 SGHVS, CDR2 FQNEAQ. The CDR3 region has the DNA TGTGCCAGCAGCCGAGGGTTATCAAGAAACACCATATATTTT. Translating it yields CASSRGLSRNTIYF.

This clonotype was counted a few times. The chain has TRBV2 and TRBJ2-5, with D possibly TRBD1 on 6 matching bases. Germline-derived CDR1 and CDR2 are SNHLY and FYNNEI. CDR3 length: 13 residues. Trimming pared 4 bases from V and 5 bases from J, leaving 11 bases between. CDR3 loop: CASSAGQGETQYF. The CDR3 DNA follows: TGTGCCAGCAGTGCAGGTCAGGGGGAGACCCAGTACTTC.

This clonotype was detected only once. Here the CDR3 omits its conserved ending phenylalanine or tryptophan, so a read error is the likely source. The DNA is omitted, as the CDR3 cannot be located on it reliably, and the CDR3 follows TCRdb's listing. This rearrangement joins TRBV6-5 to TRBJ1-2; TRBD1, the table's D call, was not compared with the DNA. Germline V lookup: CDR1 MNHEY, CDR2 SVGAGI. The CDR3 numbers 8 amino acids, ends counted. The CDR3 loop is CAISDRDR.

The chain has TRBV7-3 and TRBJ2-2, with TRBD2 matching 10 bases. Germline CDR1 SGHTA, CDR2 FQGTGA. The length of the CDR3 is 15 residues. The junction had 5 bases not matched to a gene; V was cut back by 7 bases and J by 3 bases. CDR3 nucleotide sequence: TGTGCCAGCAAACTAGCGGGGAGGGACACCGGGGAGCTGTTTTTT. It translates to CASKLAGRDTGELFF.

The J gene is TRBJ1-1, the V gene TRBV14, with TRBD1 matching 8 bases. The germline V gene encodes CDR1 SGHDN and CDR2 FVKESK. The CDR3 covers 13 residues. V was pared by 7 bases and J by 3 bases, with 4 bases of the junction left unmatched. For the CDR3, the DNA is TGTGCCAGCACCGACAGGGGCTACACTGAAGCTTTCTTT. Translated: CASTDRGYTEAFF.

This clonotype was seen a few times. The rearrangement uses TRBV2 and TRBJ2-2; D unresolved. CDR3 length: 12 amino acids. Per the germline V gene, CDR1 is SNHLY and CDR2 is FYNNEI. Trimming pared 4 bases from V and 6 bases from J, leaving 6 bases between. CDR3 in DNA: TGTGCCAGCAGTGGTTCAGCCGGGGAGCTGTTTTTT. Its translation: CASSGSAGELFF.

The genes are TRBV25-1 and TRBJ2-7; 9 bases fit TRBD1. V lost 5 bases to trimming and J lost 4 bases; unmatched junction nucleotides: 12. This CDR3 has 16 residues. The germline CDR1 and CDR2 sequences are MGHDK and SYGVNS. CDR3 amino acids: CASSSGSGTGSYEQYF. The CDR3 bases are TGTGCCAGCAGTTCAGGATCCGGGACAGGGTCATACGAGCAGTACTTC.

The V call is TRBV7-2, the J call TRBJ2-5; D unresolved. V was clipped by 5 bases and J by 5 bases, with 6 bases between them. Germline-derived CDR1 and CDR2 are SGHTA and FQGNSA. This CDR3 is 11 amino acids long. The CDR3 protein is CASSTAETQYF. The CDR3 DNA sequence: TGTGCCAGCAGCACCGCGGAGACCCAGTACTTC.

This clonotype came up many times. V is TRBV29-1 and J is TRBJ2-2; unclear D gene. V was clipped by 6 bases and J by 5 bases, with 7 bases between them. Germline V lookup: CDR1 SQVTM, CDR2 ANQGSEA. The CDR3 consists of 11 residues. CDR3 residues: CSVRSTGELFF. The CDR3 coding sequence is TGCAGCGTCCGATCGACCGGGGAGCTGTTTTTT.

V usage is TRBV7-2 and J usage is TRBJ2-5; D may be TRBD1 or TRBD2 (5 bases each). The CDR3 totals 15 residues. The germline CDR1 and CDR2 sequences are SGHTA and FQGNSA. V was shortened by 1 base and J by 5 bases, with 14 bases between the two germline ends. This CDR3 reads CASSLVVGTAETQYF. As DNA, the CDR3 is TGTGCCAGCAGCTTAGTGGTCGGGACCGCGGAGACCCAGTACTTC.

For the CDR3, the DNA is TGTGCCAGTAGTATAGATTTGGGGTCATCTCGGCCCCAGCATTTT. Translated: CASSIDLGSSRPQHF. The chain combines TRBV19 with TRBJ1-5; D remains ambiguous. Trimming took 0 bases from V and 9 from J, leaving 15 bases between them. This CDR3 has 15 amino acids. From germline, CDR1 is LNHDA and CDR2 SQIVND (reference sequence).

This clonotype was recorded many times. V usage is TRBV7-3 and J usage is TRBJ2-5; 8 nucleotides match TRBD1. The trim removed 4 bases at V and 5 bases at J, leaving 9 bases unmatched. This CDR3 is built from 15 residues. Germline V gives CDR1 SGHTA, CDR2 FQGTGA. The CDR3, as DNA: TGTGCCAGCAGCTCCTCCAGGGGGCCTGGGGAGACCCAGTACTTC. It codes for CASSSSRGPGETQYF.

The table lists this clonotype with many counts. CDR3 DNA sequence: TGCAGCGTTGGACGGAAGAACACTGAAGCTTTCTTT. This translates into CSVGRKNTEAFF. V usage is TRBV29-1 and J usage is TRBJ1-1; D is ambiguous. Trimming took 4 bases from V and 1 from J, leaving 7 bases between them. The germline gives CDR1 SQVTM, CDR2 ANQGSEA. CDR3 size: 12 residues. Full variable domain (remainder filled in from reference TRBV29-1 and TRBJ1-1): SAVISQKPSRDICQRGTSLTIQCQVDSQVTMMFWYRQQPGQSLTLIATANQGSEATYESGFVIDKFPISRPNLTFSTLTVSNMSPEDSSIYLCSVGRKNTEAFFGQGTRLTVV.

This clonotype was seen repeatedly, ten times or more. This chain links TRBV7-8 with TRBJ2-7; TRBD1 or TRBD2 may be the D gene (5 bases each). The length of the CDR3 is 15 residues. Looked up from germline, CDR1 is SGHVS and CDR2 is FQNEAQ. V lost 4 bases and J lost 2, with 15 bases in between. The CDR3 DNA is TGTGCCAGCAGCTCAGAGGGGCTTACAACCTACGAGCAGTACTTC. It encodes CASSSEGLTTYEQYF.

As to this clonotype: The junction does not match germline at one end; this may be a read error. The V gene is TRBV29-1, the J gene TRBJ2-7, with 7 bases identical to TRBD1. CDR1 SQVTM and CDR2 ANQGSEA come from the germline V gene. The CDR3 loop spans 12 amino acids. For the CDR3, the DNA is TGCAGCGCGACAGGGAACACCGGGGAGCTGTACTTC. Its translation: CSATGNTGELYF.

This clonotype was observed at least ten times. The chain recombines TRBV12-3 or TRBV12-4 with TRBJ1-5, with D possibly matching TRBD1 (6 bases). The CDR3 consists of 17 residues. V was shortened by 2 bases and J by 0 bases, with 14 bases between the two germline ends. The CDR3 DNA reads TGTGCCAGCAGTTTATTTTCGGGGGGGCGTAGCAATCAGCCCCAGCATTTT. Encoded protein: CASSLFSGGRSNQPQHF.

The chain couples TRBV28 to TRBJ2-5, with 7 bases identical to TRBD2. Germline lookup yields CDR1 MDHEN and CDR2 SYDVKM. This CDR3 comprises 15 residues. Trimming removed 2 bases from V and 1 base from J; junction bases left unmatched: 4. The CDR3 loop reads CASSLLAEVQETQYF. CDR3 nucleotides: TGTGCCAGCAGTTTACTAGCGGAGGTCCAAGAGACCCAGTACTTC.